This T cell receptor (beta chain) was found in a study of blood T cell repertoires in COVID-19. Overall study context: COVID-19 samples from acute and convalescent phases originated in the United States, Italy and Spain. Sources were T cells, B-cell-depleted T cells, or PBMCs; the material itself was cDNA or gDNA.

Seattle researchers signed up patients amid active infection and tracked them longitudinally. From germline, CDR1 is SGHTA and CDR2 FQGNSA. Trimming at V came to 2 bases and at J to 6 bases, leaving 7 bases not matched to a gene. CDR3 length: 15 amino acids. Only a few counts were recorded for this clone. Per the study methods: Estimated nucleated cell counts came from reference gene primer amplification. Clones were read by immunoSEQ multiplex PCR, and TCRdb kept only the in-frame ones, dropping some. V and J calls and clone size are those listed in that table; D and trimming were worked out from the DNA. Among 250,000 to 300,000 clones listed, 85% to 90% were seen once.

The chain couples TRBV7-2 to TRBJ2-7; TRBD2 aligns across 10 bases. The receptor was isolated from a woman aged 50 to 60 with COVID-19, enrolled during active disease. Sequences were obtained from peripheral blood. This CDR3 is CASSLKAGGPSEQYF. CDR3 in DNA: TGTGCCAGCAGCTTAAAAGCGGGAGGGCCCAGCGAGCAGTACTTC.